This TCR beta chain came from a study of CD8 T cells in Susac syndrome. After extraction with the RNeasy kit, 0.5 to 1 ug of the RNA was reverse transcribed using random hexamers. MiXCR was run by TCRdb on the immunoSEQ multiplex PCR reads, yielding one entry per CDR3 protein. This table holds about 69,000 distinct CDR3 sequences, over 75% found once. The length of the CDR3 is 12 residues. CDR1 MNHEY and CDR2 SMNVEV come from the germline V gene (reference sequence). V lost 6 bases, J lost 1 base, and 3 bases lay in between. This sequence originates from a human donor with multiple sclerosis. What was sequenced was CD8+ T cells from PBMCs. The genes are TRBV27 and TRBJ2-2; unclear D gene. In DNA form, the CDR3 reads TGTGCCAGCAGCTTGAACACCGGGGAGCTGTTTTTT. This codes for CASSLNTGELFF.